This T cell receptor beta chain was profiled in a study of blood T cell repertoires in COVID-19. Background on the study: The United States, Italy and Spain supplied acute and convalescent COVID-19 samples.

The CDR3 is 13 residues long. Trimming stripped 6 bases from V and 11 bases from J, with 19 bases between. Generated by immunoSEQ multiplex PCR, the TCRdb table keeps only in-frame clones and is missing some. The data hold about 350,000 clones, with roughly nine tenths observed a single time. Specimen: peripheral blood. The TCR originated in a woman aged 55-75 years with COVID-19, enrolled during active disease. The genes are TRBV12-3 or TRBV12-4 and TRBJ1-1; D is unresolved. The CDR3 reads CASSLGESVSAFF. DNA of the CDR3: TGTGCCAGCAGCCTTGGGGAGTCTGTTTCCGCTTTCTTT.